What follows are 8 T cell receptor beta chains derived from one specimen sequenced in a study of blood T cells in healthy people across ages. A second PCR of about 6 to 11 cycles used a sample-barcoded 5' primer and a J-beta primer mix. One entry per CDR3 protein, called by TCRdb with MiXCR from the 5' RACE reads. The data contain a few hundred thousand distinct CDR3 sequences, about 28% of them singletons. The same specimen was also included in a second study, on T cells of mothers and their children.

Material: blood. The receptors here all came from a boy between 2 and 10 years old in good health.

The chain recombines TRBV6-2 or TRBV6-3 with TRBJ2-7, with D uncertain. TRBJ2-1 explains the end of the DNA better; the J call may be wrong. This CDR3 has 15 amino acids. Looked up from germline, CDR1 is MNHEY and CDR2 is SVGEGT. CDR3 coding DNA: TGTGCCAGCAGTTATCCCCCCTCCCCAACGGATGAGCAGTTCTTC. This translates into CASSYPPSPTDEQFF.

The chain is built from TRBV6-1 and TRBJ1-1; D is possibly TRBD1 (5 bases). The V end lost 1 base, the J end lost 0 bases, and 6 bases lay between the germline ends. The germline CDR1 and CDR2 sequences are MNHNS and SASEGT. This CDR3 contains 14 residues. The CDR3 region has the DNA TGTGCCAGCAGTGAAGGAGGGGTGAACACTGAAGCTTTCTTT. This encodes CASSEGGVNTEAFF.

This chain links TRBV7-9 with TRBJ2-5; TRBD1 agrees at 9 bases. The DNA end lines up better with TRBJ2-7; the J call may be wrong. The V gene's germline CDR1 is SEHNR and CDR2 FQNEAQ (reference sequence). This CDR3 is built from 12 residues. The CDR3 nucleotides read TGTGCCTCCACGGGACAGGGTGTCGAGCAGTACTTC. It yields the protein CASTGQGVEQYF.

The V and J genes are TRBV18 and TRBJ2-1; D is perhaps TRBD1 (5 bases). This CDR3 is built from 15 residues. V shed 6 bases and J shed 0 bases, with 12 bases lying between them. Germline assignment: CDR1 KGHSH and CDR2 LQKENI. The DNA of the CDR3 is TGTGCCAGCTCCCAACAGGTTAGCTCCTACAATGAGCAGTTCTTC. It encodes CASSQQVSSYNEQFF.

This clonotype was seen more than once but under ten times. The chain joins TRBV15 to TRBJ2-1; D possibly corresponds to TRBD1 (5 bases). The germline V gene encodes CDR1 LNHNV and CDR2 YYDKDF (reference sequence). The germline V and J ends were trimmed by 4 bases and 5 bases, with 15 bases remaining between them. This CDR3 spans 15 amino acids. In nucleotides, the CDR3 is TGTGCCACCAGCACAGGACGTGGACAAAACAATGAGCAGTTCTTC. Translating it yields CATSTGRGQNNEQFF.

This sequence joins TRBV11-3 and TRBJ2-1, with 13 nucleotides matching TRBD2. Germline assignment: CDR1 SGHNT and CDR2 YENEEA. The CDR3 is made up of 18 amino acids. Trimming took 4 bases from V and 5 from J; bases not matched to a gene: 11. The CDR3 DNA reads TGTGCCAGCAGCTCGGGACTAGCGGGGAAAACGTCCAACAATGAGCAGTTCTTC. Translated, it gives CASSSGLAGKTSNNEQFF.

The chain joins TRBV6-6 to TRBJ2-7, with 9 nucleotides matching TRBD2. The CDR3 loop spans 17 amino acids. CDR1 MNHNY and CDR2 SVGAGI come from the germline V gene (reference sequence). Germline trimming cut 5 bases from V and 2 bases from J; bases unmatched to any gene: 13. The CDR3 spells CASSTWASGDIAYEQYF. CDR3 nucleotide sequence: TGTGCCAGCAGTACCTGGGCTAGCGGGGACATAGCCTACGAGCAGTACTTC.

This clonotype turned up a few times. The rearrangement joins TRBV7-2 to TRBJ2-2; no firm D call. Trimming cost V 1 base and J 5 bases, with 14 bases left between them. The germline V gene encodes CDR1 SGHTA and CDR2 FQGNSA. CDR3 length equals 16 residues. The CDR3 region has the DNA TGTGCCAGCAGCTTAGAGTTGCCGGTCCGAACCGGGGAGCTGTTTTTT. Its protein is CASSLELPVRTGELFF.